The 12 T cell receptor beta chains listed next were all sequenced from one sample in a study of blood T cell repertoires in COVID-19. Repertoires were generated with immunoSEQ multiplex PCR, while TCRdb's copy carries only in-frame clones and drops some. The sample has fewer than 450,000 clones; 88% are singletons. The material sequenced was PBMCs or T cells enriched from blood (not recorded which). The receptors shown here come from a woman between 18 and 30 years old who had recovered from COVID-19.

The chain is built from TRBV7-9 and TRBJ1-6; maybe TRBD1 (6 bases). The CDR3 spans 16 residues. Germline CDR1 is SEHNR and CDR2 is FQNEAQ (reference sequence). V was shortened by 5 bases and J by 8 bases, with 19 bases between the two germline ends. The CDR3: CASSTVPGGGDSPLHF. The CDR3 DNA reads TGTGCCAGCAGCACCGTACCGGGAGGGGGGGATTCACCCCTCCACTTT.

The CDR3 loop is CASSPHPPGLVGNEQFF. CDR3 DNA sequence: TGTGCCAGCTCACCACATCCCCCGGGACTAGTGGGTAATGAGCAGTTCTTC. V and J are TRBV18 and TRBJ2-1; 8 bases are shared with TRBD2. V was pared by 1 base and J by 7 bases, with 12 bases of the junction left unmatched. CDR3 size: 17 residues. Per the germline V gene, CDR1 is KGHSH and CDR2 is LQKENI.

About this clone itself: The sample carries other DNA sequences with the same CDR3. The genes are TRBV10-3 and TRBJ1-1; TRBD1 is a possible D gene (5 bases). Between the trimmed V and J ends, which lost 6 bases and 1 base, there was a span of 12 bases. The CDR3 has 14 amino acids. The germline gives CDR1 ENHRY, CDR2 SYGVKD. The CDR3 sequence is CAIRPGQGNTEAFF. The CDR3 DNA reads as TGTGCCATCAGGCCTGGGCAGGGGAACACTGAAGCTTTCTTT.

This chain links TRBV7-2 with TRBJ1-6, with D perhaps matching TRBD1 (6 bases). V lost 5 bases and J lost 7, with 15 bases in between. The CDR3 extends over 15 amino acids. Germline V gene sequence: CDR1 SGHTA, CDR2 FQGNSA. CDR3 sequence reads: CASSVLQGRNSPLHF. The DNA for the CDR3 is TGTGCCAGCAGCGTATTACAGGGACGGAATTCACCCCTCCACTTT.

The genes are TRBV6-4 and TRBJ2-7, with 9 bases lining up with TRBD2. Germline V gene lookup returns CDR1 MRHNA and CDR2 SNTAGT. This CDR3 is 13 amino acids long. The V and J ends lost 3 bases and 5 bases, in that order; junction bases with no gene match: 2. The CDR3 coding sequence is TGTGCCAGCAGTGAGGTAGCGGGGGACGAGCAGTACTTC. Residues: CASSEVAGDEQYF.

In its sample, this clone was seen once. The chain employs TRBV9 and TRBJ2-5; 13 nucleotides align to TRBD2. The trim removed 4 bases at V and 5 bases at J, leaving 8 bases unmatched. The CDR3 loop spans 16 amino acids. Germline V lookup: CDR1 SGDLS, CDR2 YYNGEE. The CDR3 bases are TGTGCCAGCAGCACCCAGACTAGCGGGGGGATGGAGACCCAGTACTTC. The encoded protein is CASSTQTSGGMETQYF. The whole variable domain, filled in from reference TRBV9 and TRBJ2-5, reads DSGVTQTPKHLITATGQRVTLRCSPRSGDLSVYWYQQSLDQGLQFLIQYYNGEERAKGNILERFSAQQFPDLHSELNLSSLELGDSALYFCASSTQTSGGMETQYFGPGTRLLVL.

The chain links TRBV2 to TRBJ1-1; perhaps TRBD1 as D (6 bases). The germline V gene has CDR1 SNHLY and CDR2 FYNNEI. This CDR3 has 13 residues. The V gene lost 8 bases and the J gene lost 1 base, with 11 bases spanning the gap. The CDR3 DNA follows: TGTGCCAGCGGACAGCTAAAGAACACTGAAGCTTTCTTT. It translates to CASGQLKNTEAFF.

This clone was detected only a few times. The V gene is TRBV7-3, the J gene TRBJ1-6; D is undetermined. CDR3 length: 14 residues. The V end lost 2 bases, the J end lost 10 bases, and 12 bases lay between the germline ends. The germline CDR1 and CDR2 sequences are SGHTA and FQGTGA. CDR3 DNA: TGTGCCAGCAGCTTAGAGGGTGCCTGGTCACCCCTCCACTTT. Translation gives CASSLEGAWSPLHF. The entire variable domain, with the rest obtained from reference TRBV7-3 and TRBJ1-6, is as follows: GAGVSQTPSNKVTEKGKYVELRCDPISGHTALYWYRQSLGQGPEFLIYFQGTGAADDSGLPNDRFFAVRPEGSVSTLKIQRTERGDSAVYLCASSLEGAWSPLHFGNGTRLTVT.

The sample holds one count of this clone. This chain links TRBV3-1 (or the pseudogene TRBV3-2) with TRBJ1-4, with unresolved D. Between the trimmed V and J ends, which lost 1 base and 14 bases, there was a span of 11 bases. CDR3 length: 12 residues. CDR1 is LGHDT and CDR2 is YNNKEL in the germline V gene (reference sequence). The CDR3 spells CASSQVGSELFF. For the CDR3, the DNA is TGTGCCAGCAGCCAAGTAGGCAGCGAGCTGTTTTTT.

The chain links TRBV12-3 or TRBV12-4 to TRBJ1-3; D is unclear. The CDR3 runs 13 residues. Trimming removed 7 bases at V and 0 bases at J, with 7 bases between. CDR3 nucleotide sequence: TGTGCCAGCACCCGGGACTCTGGAAACACCATATATTTT. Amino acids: CASTRDSGNTIYF.

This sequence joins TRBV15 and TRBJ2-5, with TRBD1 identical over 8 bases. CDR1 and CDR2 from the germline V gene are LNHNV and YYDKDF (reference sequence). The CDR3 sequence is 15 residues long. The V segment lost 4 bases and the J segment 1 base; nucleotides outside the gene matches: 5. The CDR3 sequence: CATSIAGQGQETQYF. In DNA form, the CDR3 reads TGTGCCACCAGCATTGCTGGACAGGGCCAAGAGACCCAGTACTTC.

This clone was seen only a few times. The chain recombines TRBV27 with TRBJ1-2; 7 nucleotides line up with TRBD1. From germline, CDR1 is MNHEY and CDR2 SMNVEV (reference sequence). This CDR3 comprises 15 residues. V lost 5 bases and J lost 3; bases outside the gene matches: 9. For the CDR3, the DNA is TGTGCCAGCAGTAATATAGGGGGCGCGCACTATGGCTACACCTTC. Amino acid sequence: CASSNIGGAHYGYTF.